There are a few counts of the clone carrying this T cell receptor (beta chain). The data stem from a study of blood T cell repertoires in COVID-19. Overall study: The origin of the acute and convalescent COVID-19 samples was the United States, Italy and Spain. Sources were T cells, B-cell-depleted T cells, or PBMCs; the material itself was cDNA or gDNA.

Membership in each cohort depended on participant-reported clinical history. Authors' analysis steps: For nucleated cells, counts were estimated from reference gene primer amplification. Sequencing was performed with immunoSEQ multiplex PCR; in TCRdb, only in-frame clones are kept and a portion is missing. V and J calls plus clone size are reproduced from that table; the DNA served to infer D and trimming. The sample includes around 390,000 clones, just under 90% of them seen just once. In germline, CDR1 is GTSNPN, CDR2 SVGIG (reference sequence). Germline trimming cut 0 bases from V and 4 bases from J; bases unmatched to any gene: 2. This CDR3 has 13 amino acids.

The rearrangement links TRBV30 to TRBJ2-5, with 7 bases that match TRBD1. The receptor's source is a woman in her forties or fifties who had recovered from COVID-19. Sequenced input: PBMCs or T cells enriched from blood (not recorded which). The CDR3 region is CAWSVNRGETQYF. CDR3 coding DNA: TGTGCCTGGAGTGTAAACAGGGGAGAGACCCAGTACTTC.